This TCR beta chain was documented in a study of T cells in Graves' hyperthyroidism and ophthalmopathy. Across the whole study: Before any treatment, at initial diagnosis, peripheral blood was collected.

This clonotype has more than one count but fewer than ten. Its antigen is unknown. Researchers amplified the TCR beta CDR3 regions from RNA transcripts. First-round RT-PCR with HTBI primers amplified the TCR CDR3 region. A single record per CDR3 protein comes from TCRdb applying MiXCR to the multiplex PCR reads. The table shows 250,000 to 300,000 distinct CDR3 sequences, with roughly 19% occurring only once. Study conclusions and caveats: The model's output predicted ophthalmopathy at a median of 6.5 months prior to onset. Most expanded thyroid clonotypes above 0.001 also appeared in blood. By a 13 V-J model, ophthalmopathy was set apart from stable hyperthyroidism.

Per the germline V gene, CDR1 is MDHEN and CDR2 is SYDVKM. V was pared by 3 bases and J by 6 bases, with 15 bases between. There are 16 residues in the CDR3. The clonotype was recovered from a man aged 50 to 59 with Graves' ophthalmopathy. Input material: blood. This chain links TRBV28 with TRBJ1-6; D remains ambiguous. This chain's CDR3 is CASSFQAALSNSPLHF. In nucleotides, the CDR3 is TGTGCCAGCAGTTTCCAGGCCGCCTTGAGTAATTCACCCCTCCACTTT.